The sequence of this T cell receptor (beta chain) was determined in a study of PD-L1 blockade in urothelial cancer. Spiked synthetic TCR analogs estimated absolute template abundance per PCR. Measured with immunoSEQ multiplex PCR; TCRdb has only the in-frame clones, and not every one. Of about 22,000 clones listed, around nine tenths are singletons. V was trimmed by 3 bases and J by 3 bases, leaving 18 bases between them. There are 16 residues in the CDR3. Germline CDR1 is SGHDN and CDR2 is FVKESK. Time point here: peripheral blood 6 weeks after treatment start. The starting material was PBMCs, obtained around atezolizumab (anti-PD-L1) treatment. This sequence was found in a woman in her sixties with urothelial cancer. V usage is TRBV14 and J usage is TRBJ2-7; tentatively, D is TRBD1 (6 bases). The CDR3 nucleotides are TGTGCCAGCAGCCAGGGGCCGGGACACTCCCTCTACGAGCAGTACTTC. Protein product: CASSQGPGHSLYEQYF.